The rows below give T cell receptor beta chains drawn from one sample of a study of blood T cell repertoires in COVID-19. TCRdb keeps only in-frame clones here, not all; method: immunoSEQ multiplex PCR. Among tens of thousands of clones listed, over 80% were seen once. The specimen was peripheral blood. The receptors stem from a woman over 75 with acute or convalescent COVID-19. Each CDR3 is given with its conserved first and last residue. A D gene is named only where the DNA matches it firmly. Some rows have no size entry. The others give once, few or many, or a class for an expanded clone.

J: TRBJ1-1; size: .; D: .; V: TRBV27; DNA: TGTGCCAGCAGCGAGAGAGGCACTGAAGCTTTCTTT; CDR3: CASSERGTEAFF
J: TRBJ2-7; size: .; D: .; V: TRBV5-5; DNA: TGTGCCAGCAGCTTGGGGACAGTCCCTTCGTTAGGGTACTTC; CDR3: CASSLGTVPSLGYF
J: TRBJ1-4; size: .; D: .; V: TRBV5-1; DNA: TGCGCCAGCAGCTTGGGGCAGGTTAATGAAAAACTGTTTTTT; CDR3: CASSLGQVNEKLFF
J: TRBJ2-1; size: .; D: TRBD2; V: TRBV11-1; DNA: TGTGCCAGCAGCCCTGAGATCCTAGCGGGAGTGAATGAGCAGTTCTTC; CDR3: CASSPEILAGVNEQFF
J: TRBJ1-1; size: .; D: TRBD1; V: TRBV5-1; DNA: TGCGCCAGCGGGACAGGGGAGGCCGAAGCTTTCTTT; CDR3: CASGTGEAEAFF
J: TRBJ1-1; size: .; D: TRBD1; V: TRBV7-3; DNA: TGTGCCAACAGCTTCGCCGGGACAGAGAACACTGAAGCTTTCTTT; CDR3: CANSFAGTENTEAFF
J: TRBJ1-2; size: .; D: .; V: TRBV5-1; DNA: TGCGCCAGCAGCTTGGCCCAGGGGAATCTTGGCTACACCTTC; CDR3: CASSLAQGNLGYTF
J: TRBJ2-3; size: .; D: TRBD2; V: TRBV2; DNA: TGTGCCAGCAGGAGCGGGGGGGCCGGGGATACGCAGTATTTT; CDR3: CASRSGGAGDTQYF
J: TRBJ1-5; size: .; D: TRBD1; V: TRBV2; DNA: TGTGCCAGCAGCCTGGACAGGAGCAATCAGCCCCAGCATTTT; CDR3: CASSLDRSNQPQHF
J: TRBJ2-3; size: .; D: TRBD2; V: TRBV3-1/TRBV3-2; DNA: TGTGCCAGCTATGGGACTAGCGGGTATTTTGGTACGCAGTATTTT; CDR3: CASYGTSGYFGTQYF
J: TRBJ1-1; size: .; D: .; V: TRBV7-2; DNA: TGTGCCAGCAGCCGTCAGGAGAACACTGAAGCTTTCTTT; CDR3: CASSRQENTEAFF
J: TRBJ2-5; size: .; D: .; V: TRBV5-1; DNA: TGCGCCAGCAGCGGGAGGCCTCCGGGATCTAAGGGAGAGACCCAGTACTTC; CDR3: CASSGRPPGSKGETQYF
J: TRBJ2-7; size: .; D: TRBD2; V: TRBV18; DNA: TGTGCCAGCTCCCCGGGGCGGGAGACCTACGAGCAGTACTTC; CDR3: CASSPGRETYEQYF
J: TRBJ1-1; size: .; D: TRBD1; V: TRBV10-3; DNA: TGTGCCATCGGTGACAGGGTGGGGACTGAAGCTTTCTTT; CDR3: CAIGDRVGTEAFF
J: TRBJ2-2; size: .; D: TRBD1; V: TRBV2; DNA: TGTGCCAGCAGGAAGGAGACAGGGAATACCGGGGAGCTGTTTTTT; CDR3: CASRKETGNTGELFF
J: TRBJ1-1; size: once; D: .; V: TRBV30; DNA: TGTGCCTGGAGTGTGAGGGCGCGGGCTTTCTTT; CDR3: CAWSVRARAFF
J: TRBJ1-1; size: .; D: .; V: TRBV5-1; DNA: TGCGCCAGCAGCTTGGCCGGGGTAGGCACTGAAGCTTTCTTT; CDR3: CASSLAGVGTEAFF
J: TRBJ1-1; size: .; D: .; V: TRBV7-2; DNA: TGTGCCAGCAGCCCGGAAAGGAGAATGAACACTGAAGCTTTCTTT; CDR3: CASSPERRMNTEAFF
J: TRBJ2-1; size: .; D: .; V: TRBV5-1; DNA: TGCGCCAGCAGCATAACTAGCATGCCCTCCAATGAGCAGTTCTTC; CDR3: CASSITSMPSNEQFF
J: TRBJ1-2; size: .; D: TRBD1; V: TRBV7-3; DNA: TGTGCCAGCGGAGATAACAGGGGACGGGGCTACACCTTC; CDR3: CASGDNRGRGYTF
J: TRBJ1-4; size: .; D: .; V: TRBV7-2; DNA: TGTGCCAGCAGCTTAGTTTGGGGGAGACCGGGGAGGGAAGGAGTTCGAGTGTTTTTT; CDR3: CASSLVWGRPGREGVRVFF
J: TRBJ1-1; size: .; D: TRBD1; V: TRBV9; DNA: TGTGCCAGCAGCGCCAGACAGGGTACCATGCCATTGAACACTGAAGCTTTCTTT; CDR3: CASSARQGTMPLNTEAFF
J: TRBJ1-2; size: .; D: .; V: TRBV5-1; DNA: TGCGCCAGCAGCTTGGACGGTTCTAACTATGGCTACACCTTC; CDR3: CASSLDGSNYGYTF
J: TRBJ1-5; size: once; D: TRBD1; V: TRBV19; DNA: TGTGCCAGTAGTACGGACAGGTCAGTTAATCAGCCCCAGCATTTT; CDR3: CASSTDRSVNQPQHF
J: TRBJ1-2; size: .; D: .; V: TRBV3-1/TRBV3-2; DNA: TGTGCCAGCAATTGGGGCGCGGGACCGGAGGGCTACACCTTC; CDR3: CASNWGAGPEGYTF
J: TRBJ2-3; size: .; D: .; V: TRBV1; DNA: TGCACCAGCAGCCAGAATAAGGGACAGTTTGCCTCGGACACAGATACGCAGTATTTT; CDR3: CTSSQNKGQFASDTDTQYF
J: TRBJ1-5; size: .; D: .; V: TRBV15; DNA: TGTGCCACCAGCAGAGTGGGCCAGCCCCAGCATTTT; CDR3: CATSRVGQPQHF
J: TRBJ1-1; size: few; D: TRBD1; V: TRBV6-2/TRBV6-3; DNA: TGTGCCAGCAGTGACCGACAGGGGAGTACTGAAGCTTTCTTT; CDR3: CASSDRQGSTEAFF
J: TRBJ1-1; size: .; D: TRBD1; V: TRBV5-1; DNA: TGCGCCAGCAGCTTTAGTCCCGGGACAGGGAACACTGAAGCTTTCTTT; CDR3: CASSFSPGTGNTEAFF
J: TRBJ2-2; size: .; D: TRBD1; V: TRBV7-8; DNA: TGTGCCAGCAGCACAGGACAGGGTTTTAGCGGGGAGCTGTTTTTT; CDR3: CASSTGQGFSGELFF
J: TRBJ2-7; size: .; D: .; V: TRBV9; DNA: TGTGCCAGCAGCGTAGTCGGGACTTCCTACGAGCAGTACTTC; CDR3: CASSVVGTSYEQYF
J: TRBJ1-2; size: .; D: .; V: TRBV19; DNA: TGTGCCAGTAGTATAGATGGTGGGGCAGCCTATGGCTACACCTTC; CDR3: CASSIDGGAAYGYTF
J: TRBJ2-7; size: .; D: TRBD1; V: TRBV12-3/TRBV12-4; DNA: TGTGCCAGCAGTTTTGGGACAGGCTACGAGCAGTACTTC; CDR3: CASSFGTGYEQYF
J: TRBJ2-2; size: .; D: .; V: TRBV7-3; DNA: TGTGCCAGCAGCTTAGGGTCCGGGGGCACCGGGGAGCTGTTTTTT; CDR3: CASSLGSGGTGELFF
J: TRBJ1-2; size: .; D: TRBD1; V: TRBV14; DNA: TGTGCCAGCAGCCAACGACAGGGGTTGGGCTACACCTTC; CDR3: CASSQRQGLGYTF
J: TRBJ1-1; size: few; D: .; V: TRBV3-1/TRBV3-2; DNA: TGTGCCAGCAGCCTTAGCCCCTCGAACACTGAAGCTTTCTTT; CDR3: CASSLSPSNTEAFF
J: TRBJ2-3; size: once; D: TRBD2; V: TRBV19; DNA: TGTGCCAGTAGTATACTAGCGGGAGGGGTCACAGATACGCAGTATTTT; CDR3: CASSILAGGVTDTQYF
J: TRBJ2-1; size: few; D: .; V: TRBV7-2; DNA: TGTGCCAGCAGCCCCCAGGGGGGTCGGAACAATGAGCAGTTCTTC; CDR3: CASSPQGGRNNEQFF
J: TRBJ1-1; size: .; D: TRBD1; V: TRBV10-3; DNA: TGTGCCATCAGTCCGACAGGGGTGAACACTGAAGCTTTCTTT; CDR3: CAISPTGVNTEAFF
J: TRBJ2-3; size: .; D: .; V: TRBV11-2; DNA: TGTGCCAGCAGCTTACCGGGAAGCATTAGAGATACGCAGTATTTT; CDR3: CASSLPGSIRDTQYF
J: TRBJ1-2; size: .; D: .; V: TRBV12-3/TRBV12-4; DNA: TGTGCCAGCAGCTTGACAATTAACTATGGCTACACCTTC; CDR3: CASSLTINYGYTF
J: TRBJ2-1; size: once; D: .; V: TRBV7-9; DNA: TGTGCCAGCAGCTCCCCAGGGGAGCGGTACAATGAGCAGTTCTTC; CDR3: CASSSPGERYNEQFF
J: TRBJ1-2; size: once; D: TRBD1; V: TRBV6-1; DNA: TGTGCCAGCAGTGAACTTGGTTGGCCGGCAGGACAGGGTCTGGGGGGCTATGGCTACACCTTC; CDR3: CASSELGWPAGQGLGGYGYTF
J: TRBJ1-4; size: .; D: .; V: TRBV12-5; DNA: TGTGCTAGTGGTTTGGTACCGGTCTGGGGGACTGCCGAAGAGGGTAATGAAAAACTGTTTTTT; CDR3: CASGLVPVWGTAEEGNEKLFF
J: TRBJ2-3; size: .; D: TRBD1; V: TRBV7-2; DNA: TGTGCCAGCAGCTTAGAAAACAGGGGGCCGGGCACAGATACGCAGTATTTT; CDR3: CASSLENRGPGTDTQYF
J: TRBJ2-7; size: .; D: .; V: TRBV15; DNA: TGTGCCACGAGTCAAGGTGGCGGACACGGTGAGCAGTACTTC; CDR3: CATSQGGGHGEQYF
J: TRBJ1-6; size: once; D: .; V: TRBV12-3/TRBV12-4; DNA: TGTGCCAGCAGCCCGCGCGCCTTATCACCCCTCCACTTT; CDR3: CASSPRALSPLHF
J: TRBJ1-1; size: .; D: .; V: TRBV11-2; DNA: TGTGCCAGCAGCCTTCGGGGCACTGAAGCTTTCTTT; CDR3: CASSLRGTEAFF
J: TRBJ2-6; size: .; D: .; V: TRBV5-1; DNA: TGCGCCAGCAGCTTGACAGGTCCTGCCTCTGGGGCCAACGTCCTGACTTTC; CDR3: CASSLTGPASGANVLTF
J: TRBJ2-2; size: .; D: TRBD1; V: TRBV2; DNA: TGTGCCAGCACCCCCTCGGACAGGGCGAACACCGGGGAGCTGTTTTTT; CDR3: CASTPSDRANTGELFF
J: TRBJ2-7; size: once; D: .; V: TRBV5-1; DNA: TGCGCCAGCAGCCAGGGTGGAGGGCCTATCTACGAGCAGTACTTC; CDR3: CASSQGGGPIYEQYF
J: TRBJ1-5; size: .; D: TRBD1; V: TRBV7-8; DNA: TGTGCCAGCAGCTTAGCGCCTTCCAGGGGGCGAGAGTATAGCAATCAGCCCCAGCATTTT; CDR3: CASSLAPSRGREYSNQPQHF
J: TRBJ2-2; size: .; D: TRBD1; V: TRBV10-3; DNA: TGTGCCATCAGCAGGACAGGGGAGTTGGGCACCGGGGAGCTGTTTTTT; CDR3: CAISRTGELGTGELFF
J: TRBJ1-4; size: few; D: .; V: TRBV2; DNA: TGTGCCAGCACCCTCGGGGGGTTTGAAAAACTGTTTTTT; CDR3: CASTLGGFEKLFF
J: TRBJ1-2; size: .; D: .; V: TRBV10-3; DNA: TGTGCCATCAGTGAGTCCGGCGGGGACTATGGCTACACCTTC; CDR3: CAISESGGDYGYTF